This TCR beta chain stems from a study of shared clonotypes between healthy human individuals. About the study: Per donor, three plates held CD4 naive cells, three held CD4 memory, two held CD8 naive and one held CD8 memory. Study-wide findings and caveats: Owing to a small donor count, the genetic and exposure-history diversity represented was limited. Generation probabilities were higher for clonotypes shared across all four sorted-subset donors than for unshared ones.

Profiled with immunoSEQ multiplex PCR; TCRdb holds only in-frame clones, not every one. The sample contains hundreds of thousands of clones, around 97% of which appear only once. The V and J ends lost 3 bases and 1 base respectively, with 12 bases between them. The germline V gene has CDR1 MGHRA and CDR2 YSYEKL. CDR3 length equals 15 residues. A remark on this clone: Its antigen is not identified.

The specimen sequenced was naive CD4+ T cells sorted from blood. Documented subset: CD45RA+ positively selected. This chain connects TRBV4-1 to TRBJ1-1; D ambiguous. The clonotype originates from a woman aged 25 to 39 in good health. DNA for the CDR3: TGCGCCAGCAGCCAGGTAGGGCACAGGAACACTGAAGCTTTCTTT. Its protein is CASSQVGHRNTEAFF.